These 27 T cell receptor beta chains were sequenced from one sample in a study of T cells in Graves' hyperthyroidism and ophthalmopathy. The source material, RNA transcripts, was used to amplify TCR beta CDR3 regions. The primer set for the first-round RT-PCR of the TCR CDR3 was HTBI. TCRdb reprocessed the multiplex PCR reads with MiXCR, giving one entry per CDR3 protein. The data show hundreds of thousands of distinct CDR3 sequences, around 21% seen once. The sequencing input was blood. The receptors stem from a man younger than 40 with Graves' ophthalmopathy.

As to this clonotype: Being one base from a much bigger clone, this may be a read error. The gene calls are TRBV30 and TRBJ1-5; D gene unclear. Germline V gene sequence: CDR1 GTSNPN, CDR2 SVGIG (reference sequence). The CDR3 totals 12 residues. CDR3: CVWSVQSKPQHF. CDR3 coding DNA: TGTGTCTGGAGTGTACAGTCTAAGCCCCAGCATTTT.

With regard to this clonotype: Its ends do not fully match the called genes, so a read error is possible. This chain links TRBV12-3 or TRBV12-4 with TRBJ2-3, with no clear D. The CDR3 is 14 amino acids. This CDR3 is CASSLAYSTDAQYF. Here the CDR3 DNA reads TGTGCCAGCAGTTTAGCGTACAGCACAGATGCGCAGTATTTT.

At least ten counts were recorded for this clonotype. V gene TRBV5-1 combines with J gene TRBJ1-2; 8 nucleotides match TRBD1. CDR1 is SGHRS, CDR2 YFSETQ, per germline. The CDR3 has 15 amino acids. Trimming removed 4 bases from V and 6 bases from J; junction bases left unmatched: 11. The CDR3 DNA is TGCGCCAGCAGCAGACCCGCAGGGGGCAGCGATGGCTACACCTTC. Protein sequence: CASSRPAGGSDGYTF.

The gene calls are TRBV28 and TRBJ2-7, with 12 bases identical to TRBD2. CDR3 size: 16 residues. The junction had 5 bases not matched to a gene; V was cut back by 1 base and J by 4 bases. Germline loops: CDR1 MDHEN, CDR2 SYDVKM. The CDR3 nucleotides are TGTGCCAGCAGTTTATCGACTAGCGGGAGATTGTACGAGCAGTACTTC. Translated, it gives CASSLSTSGRLYEQYF.

This clonotype occurred many times. The gene calls are TRBV28 and TRBJ2-3; no clear D gene. V lost 4 bases and J 0 bases, leaving 11 bases between the germline ends. The germline gives CDR1 MDHEN, CDR2 SYDVKM. The CDR3 sequence is 15 residues long. CDR3 sequence (DNA): TGTGCCAGCAGTTCAGGACGTCATAGCACAGATACGCAGTATTTT. Amino acids: CASSSGRHSTDTQYF.

In its sample, this clonotype was seen many times. This chain uses TRBV30 with TRBJ1-1, with 7 bases aligning to TRBD1. V trimming: 0 bases; J trimming: 5 bases; junction bases outside the gene matches: 3. Per germline, CDR1 GTSNPN and CDR2 SVGIG (reference sequence). The CDR3 extends over 13 amino acids. CDR3 residues: CAWSVQGKTEAFF. CDR3 DNA sequence: TGTGCCTGGAGTGTACAGGGGAAGACTGAAGCTTTCTTT.

The chain joins TRBV3-2 to TRBJ1-5. TRBV3-2 is given as a pseudogene. This CDR3 has 15 amino acids. The CDR3, as DNA: TGTGCCAGCAGCCAATATATCCGTAGCAATCAGCCCCAGCATTTT. It codes for CASSQYIRSNQPQHF.

The CDR3 protein is CASSQEPVLYSNQPQHF. CDR3 DNA sequence: TGCGCCAGCAGCCAAGAACCGGTTTTGTATAGCAATCAGCCCCAGCATTTT. J is TRBJ1-5 and V is TRBV4-1, with D hard to call. Germline-derived CDR1 and CDR2 are MGHRA and YSYEKL. Between the trimmed V and J ends, which lost 0 bases and 0 bases, there was a span of 12 bases. The CDR3 runs to 17 residues.

This clonotype has a handful of counts. The chain joins TRBV7-3 to TRBJ2-7, with a tentative D call TRBD2 (6 bases). Trimming removed 6 bases from V and 4 bases from J, with 16 bases in between. Germline assignment: CDR1 SGHTA and CDR2 FQGTGA. The CDR3 runs to 14 residues. The CDR3 nucleotides read TGTGCCAGCAGGGCGGGGACTGATCAATACGAGCAGTACTTC. This sequence encodes CASRAGTDQYEQYF.

The V call is TRBV6-1, the J call TRBJ1-2; D gene unclear. Trimming took 2 bases from V and 0 from J, leaving 13 bases between them. Germline CDR1 reads MNHNS; CDR2 reads SASEGT. CDR3 length: 16 residues. Here the CDR3 DNA reads TGTGCCAGCAGTGAACAGTTCTGGACTACTAACTATGGCTACACCTTC. It specifies CASSEQFWTTNYGYTF.

This clonotype was found a few times. The rearrangement links TRBV7-8 to TRBJ1-6; maybe TRBD1 (5 bases). The CDR3 has 13 amino acids. The V end was cut by 1 base, the J end by 14 bases, with 12 bases between. Germline V gene sequence: CDR1 SGHVS, CDR2 FQNEAQ. The CDR3, as DNA: TGTGCCAGCAGCTTAGAAGAGGGGAGAGCCCTCCACTTT. Translation gives CASSLEEGRALHF.

This clonotype was seen many times. The chain recombines TRBV20-1 with TRBJ2-1; TRBD2 agrees at 9 bases. Losses at the gene ends were 0 bases for V and 0 bases for J; bases not matched to a gene: 6. Germline loops: CDR1 DFQATT, CDR2 SNEGSKA (reference sequence). The CDR3 length is 17 residues. The CDR3 coding sequence is TGCAGTGCTAGAGATCCGGGTAGCGGGAGCTCCTACAATGAGCAGTTCTTC. Protein product: CSARDPGSGSSYNEQFF.

The chain links TRBV7-2 to TRBJ2-1, with D tentatively TRBD2 (5 bases). Trimming removed 5 bases at V and 8 bases at J, with 10 bases between. CDR3 length equals 12 residues. Looked up from germline, CDR1 is SGHTA and CDR2 is FQGNSA. The CDR3 coding sequence is TGTACCAGCAGCGCCGACTATGATGAGCAGTTCTTC. It yields the protein CTSSADYDEQFF.

This clonotype was observed a handful of times. The V and J genes are TRBV6-1 and TRBJ2-1; 12 nucleotides match TRBD1. Trimming cost V 6 bases and J 5 bases; bases outside gene matches: 2. CDR1 is MNHNS and CDR2 is SASEGT in the germline V gene. This CDR3 is built from 14 residues. The CDR3 region has the DNA TGTGCCAGCAGCCGGGACAGGGGGCACAATGAGCAGTTCTTC. This encodes CASSRDRGHNEQFF.

This clonotype was picked up many times. The chain employs TRBV30 and TRBJ1-2, with D unclear. The V end lost 0 bases, the J end lost 2 bases, and 10 bases lay between the germline ends. The germline CDR1 and CDR2 sequences are GTSNPN and SVGIG (reference sequence). The CDR3 runs 14 residues. CDR3 amino acids: CAWSVSPLNYGYTF. CDR3 sequence (DNA): TGTGCCTGGAGTGTATCACCGTTAAACTATGGCTACACCTTC.

Only a few counts were recorded for this clonotype. The chain links TRBV12-3 or TRBV12-4 to TRBJ2-5; 9 nucleotides agree with TRBD2. The CDR3 runs 16 residues. The junction had 11 bases not matched to a gene; V was cut back by 5 bases and J by 4 bases. CDR3 residues: CASSLEVAGVPETQYF. The CDR3 DNA reads as TGTGCCAGCAGTCTTGAGGTAGCGGGAGTCCCAGAGACCCAGTACTTC.

This clonotype was counted a few times. The chain is built from TRBV6-1 and TRBJ2-7; D is uncertain. This CDR3 is 13 amino acids long. Germline-derived CDR1 and CDR2 are MNHNS and SASEGT. Trimming stripped 5 bases from V and 2 bases from J, with 10 bases between. The CDR3 bases are TGTGCCAGCAGTTCGAAGGAGCCCTACGAGCAGTACTTC. Translated, it gives CASSSKEPYEQYF.

This chain uses TRBV27 with TRBJ1-1; D gene uncertain. V lost 5 bases and J 7 bases, leaving 8 bases between the germline ends. CDR1 and CDR2 from the germline V gene are MNHEY and SMNVEV (reference sequence). The CDR3 spans 11 residues. The CDR3: CASSTPFEAFF. The CDR3 DNA is TGTGCCAGCAGTACCCCCTTTGAAGCTTTCTTT.

The chain uses TRBV30 and TRBJ1-4; D may be TRBD1 (5 bases). This CDR3 comprises 14 residues. The germline V gene has CDR1 GTSNPN and CDR2 SVGIG (reference sequence). V lost 0 bases, J lost 7 bases, and 12 bases lay in between. The CDR3 protein is CAWSVAPGLEKLFF. In nucleotides, the CDR3 is TGTGCCTGGAGTGTAGCTCCAGGGCTTGAAAAACTGTTTTTT.

This clonotype was counted ten times or more. The chain employs TRBV18 and TRBJ2-5, with 8 bases that match TRBD2. This CDR3 is built from 15 residues. V lost 2 bases, J lost 2 bases, and 4 bases stayed unmatched. In germline, CDR1 is KGHSH, CDR2 LQKENI. The CDR3 reads CASSPSGSGQETQYF. The CDR3 coding sequence is TGTGCCAGCTCACCAAGCGGGAGTGGGCAAGAGACCCAGTACTTC.

This clonotype occurred many times. The chain is built from TRBV11-2 and TRBJ1-5; TRBD1 aligns across 7 bases. Germline V gene sequence: CDR1 SGHAT, CDR2 FQNNGV. V gave up 5 bases and J gave up 3 bases; unmatched junction bases: 7. CDR3 length equals 15 residues. CDR3 in DNA: TGTGCCAGCAGCCCGGGCACAGGGGCCAATCAGCCCCAGCATTTT. It specifies CASSPGTGANQPQHF.

This clonotype came up many times. The chain is built from TRBV6-2 or TRBV6-3 and TRBJ2-7; D perhaps matches TRBD2 (6 bases). Germline CDR1 reads MNHEY; CDR2 reads SVGEGT. Between the trimmed V and J ends, which lost 2 bases and 3 bases, there was a span of 20 bases. The CDR3 spans 17 residues. The CDR3 DNA follows: TGTGCCAGCAGTTACACCCTACTAGGCGGGAACGACTACGAGCAGTACTTC. Encoded protein: CASSYTLLGGNDYEQYF.

This chain links TRBV7-2 with TRBJ2-2, with 10 bases lining up with TRBD1. Losses at the gene ends were 5 bases for V and 2 bases for J; bases not matched to a gene: 5. The CDR3 contains 16 residues. CDR1 and CDR2 (germline): SGHTA, FQGNSA. This CDR3 reads CASSPRTGGNTGELFF. The CDR3 DNA follows: TGTGCCAGCAGCCCCCGGACAGGGGGTAACACCGGGGAGCTGTTTTTT.

The CDR3 nucleotides read TGTGCCAGCAGCGTATTAGCGGGCAATGAGCAGTTCTTC. Translated, it gives CASSVLAGNEQFF. The V gene is TRBV9, the J gene TRBJ2-1; 7 bases are shared with TRBD2. Looked up from germline, CDR1 is SGDLS and CDR2 is YYNGEE. This CDR3 region has 13 residues. V trimming: 1 base; J trimming: 6 bases; junction bases outside the gene matches: 1.

The chain has TRBV2 and TRBJ2-1; the match to TRBD1 covers 7 bases. Losses at the gene ends were 0 bases for V and 9 bases for J; bases not matched to a gene: 11. There are 16 residues in the CDR3. CDR1 and CDR2 from the germline V gene are SNHLY and FYNNEI. The DNA for the CDR3 is TGTGCCAGCAGTGAAGCGCCAGGGGGTCTTGGCAGTGAGCAGTTCTTC. Protein product: CASSEAPGGLGSEQFF.

This clonotype was seen a handful of times. Sequence at one end of the junction differs from germline and may be a read error. The rearrangement links TRBV13 to TRBJ1-5; TRBD1 matches at 10 bases. Germline CDR1 is PRHDT and CDR2 is FYEKMQ (reference sequence). The CDR3 sequence is 15 residues long. The DNA of the CDR3 is TGTGCCAGCAGCGTAGGACAGGGGGTCGGCCAGCCCCAGCATTTT. Protein sequence: CASSVGQGVGQPQHF. The full variable domain, rest sourced from reference TRBV13 and TRBJ1-5, is AAGVIQSPRHLIKEKRETATLKCYPIPRHDTVYWYQQGPGQDPQFLISFYEKMQSDKGSIPDRFSAQQFSDYHSELNMSSLELGDSALYFCASSVGQGVGQPQHFGDGTRLSIL.

This clonotype was counted only a few times. The rearrangement links TRBV7-9 to TRBJ2-7; D is possibly TRBD2 (6 bases). The germline V and J ends were trimmed by 3 bases and 2 bases, with 11 bases remaining between them. The V gene's germline CDR1 is SEHNR and CDR2 FQNEAQ (reference sequence). This CDR3 has 14 residues. The CDR3 is CASSFPGTPYEQYF. In DNA, the CDR3 is TGTGCCAGCAGCTTTCCGGGGACTCCCTACGAGCAGTACTTC.